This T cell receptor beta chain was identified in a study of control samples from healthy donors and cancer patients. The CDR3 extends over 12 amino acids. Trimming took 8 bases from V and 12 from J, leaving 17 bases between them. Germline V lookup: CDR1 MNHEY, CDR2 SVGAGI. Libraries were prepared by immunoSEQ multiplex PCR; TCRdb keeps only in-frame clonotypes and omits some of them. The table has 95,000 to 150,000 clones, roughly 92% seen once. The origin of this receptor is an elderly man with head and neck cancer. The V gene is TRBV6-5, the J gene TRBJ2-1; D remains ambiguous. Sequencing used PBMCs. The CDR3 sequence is CASQAPNWGQFF. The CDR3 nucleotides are TGTGCCAGCCAGGCCCCCAACTGGGGGCAGTTCTTC.